These T cell receptor beta chains were read from a single sample in a study of shared clonotypes between healthy human individuals. TCRdb's copy holds only in-frame clones and misses some; the assay was immunoSEQ multiplex PCR. The sample records approximately 530,000 clones, roughly 95% being singletons. Sequencing input: naive CD4+ T cells sorted from blood. These receptors originate from a woman aged 30 to 39 in good health. Each CDR3 is given with its conserved first and last residue. The D gene is left open where the match is weak.

CDR3	DNA	D	V	J
CASSLSRDRAGYTF	TGTGCCAGCAGTCTCTCGCGCGATAGGGCTGGCTACACCTTC	-	TRBV27	TRBJ1-2
CASSLNRGRVDEQFF	TGTGCCAGCAGCTTGAACAGGGGGCGCGTCGATGAGCAGTTCTTC	TRBD1	TRBV7-9	TRBJ2-1
CASSSGGVTEAFF	TGTGCCAGCAGCTCGGGGGGGGTCACTGAAGCTTTCTTT	-	TRBV11-2	TRBJ1-1
CASRRKGTETYENTEAFF	TGCGCCAGCAGACGAAAGGGGACAGAAACTTACGAGAACACTGAAGCTTTCTTT	TRBD1	TRBV5-1	TRBJ1-1
CASSSPYRGTDTQYF	TGTGCCAGCAGTTCCCCGTACAGGGGTACAGATACGCAGTATTTT	TRBD1	TRBV6-1	TRBJ2-3
CASSLKFGIGDTEAFF	TGCGCCAGCAGCTTGAAGTTCGGGATTGGGGACACTGAAGCTTTCTTT	-	TRBV5-1	TRBJ1-1
CASSLTSLNEQFF	TGTGCCAGCAGCCTCACGTCCCTCAATGAGCAGTTCTTC	-	TRBV14	TRBJ2-1
CASSFSTPEQYF	TGTGCCAGCAGCTTTAGCACCCCCGAGCAGTACTTC	-	TRBV7-9	TRBJ2-7
CASSPHGGWGYTF	TGTGCCAGCAGCCCCCACGGGGGATGGGGCTACACCTTC	-	TRBV9	TRBJ1-2
CASSFGGAGADTQYF	TGTGCCAGCAGTTTTGGGGGCGCGGGCGCAGATACGCAGTATTTT	-	TRBV28	TRBJ2-3
CASRASRSYNEQFF	TGTGCCAGCCGGGCTAGCCGCTCCTACAATGAGCAGTTCTTC	-	TRBV25-1	TRBJ2-1
CAISEPGLAGAVGEQYF	TGTGCCATCAGTGAGCCGGGACTAGCGGGAGCAGTGGGGGAGCAGTACTTC	TRBD2	TRBV10-3	TRBJ2-7
CASSLEGQGVEKLFF	TGCGCCAGCAGCTTGGAGGGACAGGGGGTTGAAAAACTGTTTTTT	TRBD1	TRBV5-1	TRBJ1-4
CAWSPGTSGSTEQYF	TGTGCCTGGAGCCCTGGGACTAGCGGGAGTACGGAGCAGTACTTC	TRBD2	TRBV30	TRBJ2-7
CASSQGLKETQYF	TGTGCCAGCTCACAGGGACTAAAAGAGACCCAGTACTTC	TRBD2	TRBV18	TRBJ2-5
CASSLFRDPLYGYTF	TGTGCCAGCAGTTTATTCAGGGATCCCTTGTATGGCTACACCTTC	-	TRBV28	TRBJ1-2
CASSARWGRNYGYTF	TGTGCCAGCAGCGCCCGATGGGGACGGAACTATGGCTACACCTTC	-	TRBV5-6	TRBJ1-2
CASMRRSWETQYF	TGTGCCAGCATGCGCCGTTCCTGGGAGACCCAGTACTTC	-	TRBV6-1	TRBJ2-5
CAISESGIDTGELFF	TGTGCCATCAGTGAGAGCGGGATCGACACCGGGGAGCTGTTTTTT	TRBD2	TRBV10-3	TRBJ2-2
CASSERIESYEQYF	TGTGCCAGTAGTGAAAGAATAGAATCCTACGAGCAGTACTTC	-	TRBV19	TRBJ2-7
CASSMAGQWIYEQYF	TGTGCCAGCAGCATGGCTGGACAGTGGATTTACGAGCAGTACTTC	-	TRBV7-9	TRBJ2-7
CASSRTSYEQYF	TGCGCCAGCAGCCGCACCTCCTACGAGCAGTACTTC	-	TRBV5-1	TRBJ2-7
CASGLVTESGNTIYF	TGTGCTAGTGGTTTGGTGACAGAGTCTGGAAACACCATATATTTT	-	TRBV12-5	TRBJ1-3
CASSLERGSMYEQYF	TGCGCCAGCAGCTTGGAACGTGGGAGTATGTACGAGCAGTACTTC	-	TRBV5-1	TRBJ2-7